This T cell receptor beta chain was recorded in a study of blood T cell repertoires in COVID-19. Study overall: Samples of COVID-19 (acute and convalescent) were obtained from the United States, Italy and Spain. Sample material is recorded as cDNA or gDNA derived from T cells, B-cell-depleted T cells, or PBMCs.

This table comes from immunoSEQ multiplex PCR, and its TCRdb copy is limited to in-frame clones, with some not included. The table records approximately 150,000 clones, roughly 79% of them present only once. Between the trimmed V and J ends, which lost 5 bases and 4 bases, there was a span of 12 bases. Germline V gene sequence: CDR1 SGHAT, CDR2 FQNNGV. CDR3 length equals 14 residues. The sequenced sample consisted of peripheral blood. The chain joins TRBV11-2 to TRBJ2-1; possibly TRBD1 for D (6 bases). The receptor was isolated from an older woman with acute or convalescent COVID-19. The CDR3 loop is CASSGGVWYNEQFF. The CDR3 DNA sequence: TGTGCCAGCAGCGGGGGCGTCTGGTACAATGAGCAGTTCTTC.